Below, 21 T cell receptor beta chains from the same sample are listed, as sequenced in a study of post-analysis software for immune sequencing data. Study-level findings and limits: Controls had lower frequencies than patients of a handful of TRBV segments, which included TRBV5-6, TRBV5-1 and TRBV20-1.

No cognate antigen is known for these TCRs. Unique molecular identifiers had been added to the TCR beta cDNA libraries. TCRdb called the PCR reads again in MiXCR, with one record for every CDR3 protein. This table holds around 400,000 distinct CDR3 sequences, around 33% found once. The sequenced sample was blood. These receptors all stem from a girl aged 5-17 years with multiple sclerosis.

This chain joins TRBV6-5 and TRBJ1-1, with D possibly TRBD1 on 5 matching bases. The CDR3 runs 14 residues. V was shortened by 1 base and J by 3 bases, with 9 bases between the two germline ends. CDR1 is MNHEY, CDR2 SVGAGI, per germline. Here the CDR3 DNA reads TGTGCCAGCAGTTACTATCAGGGCGACACTGAAGCTTTCTTT. It codes for CASSYYQGDTEAFF.

The rearrangement links TRBV29-1 to TRBJ2-1; D not resolved. The V end lost 4 bases, the J end lost 10 bases, and 11 bases lay between the germline ends. Germline V CDR1 and CDR2: SQVTM, ANQGSEA. The CDR3 totals 11 residues. The DNA of the CDR3 is TGCAGCGTTGCCAACTTCCCGGAGCAGTTCTTC. Translated: CSVANFPEQFF.

The genes are TRBV3-1 and TRBJ2-3; D not resolved. The germline V gene has CDR1 LGHDT and CDR2 YNNKEL (reference sequence). The V end lost 0 bases, the J end lost 5 bases, and 6 bases lay between the germline ends. This CDR3 comprises 13 residues. The CDR3 reads CASSQEGKDTQYF. CDR3 in DNA: TGTGCCAGCAGCCAAGAGGGCAAAGATACGCAGTATTTT.

This sequence joins TRBV7-9 and TRBJ2-7, with D possibly matching TRBD2 (5 bases). From germline, CDR1 is SEHNR and CDR2 FQNEAQ (reference sequence). V was shortened by 0 bases and J by 5 bases, with 11 bases between the two germline ends. The length of the CDR3 is 14 residues. The CDR3 bases are TGTGCCAGCAGCTTAGCCTTTGAGGGAGACGAGCAGTACTTC. As protein: CASSLAFEGDEQYF.

This rearrangement joins TRBV7-9 to TRBJ1-1; D not certain. Germline CDR1 is SEHNR and CDR2 is FQNEAQ (reference sequence). Trimming pared 1 base from V and 1 base from J, leaving 10 bases between. The CDR3 covers 15 residues. CDR3 bases: TGTGCCAGCAGCTTAGTCCCGGTCCCGAACACTGAAGCTTTCTTT. Protein product: CASSLVPVPNTEAFF.

This clonotype has just one count. This chain connects TRBV20-1 to TRBJ2-5, with 11 bases that match TRBD2. Trimming cost V 6 bases and J 2 bases; bases outside gene matches: 5. Germline values: CDR1 DFQATT, CDR2 SNEGSKA (reference sequence). This CDR3 is 14 amino acids long. CDR3 in amino acids: CSAGTSGGQETQYF. The CDR3 coding sequence is TGCAGTGCGGGGACTAGCGGAGGACAAGAGACCCAGTACTTC.

V usage is TRBV7-2 and J usage is TRBJ1-6; 7 bases align to TRBD1. Trimming took 4 bases from V and 8 from J; bases not matched to a gene: 8. This CDR3 is built from 15 residues. Germline lookup yields CDR1 SGHTA and CDR2 FQGNSA. The CDR3, as DNA: TGTGCCAGCAGCTCTAGACAGGGAACGGATTCACCCCTCCACTTT. It is translated as CASSSRQGTDSPLHF.

This clonotype was seen ten or more times. The chain combines TRBV12-3 or TRBV12-4 with TRBJ2-1; 14 bases map to TRBD2. The CDR3 runs to 17 residues. With V trimmed by 5 bases and J by 6 bases, 9 bases remained unmatched. CDR3 loop: CASSPGTSGGSRNEQFF. CDR3 sequence (DNA): TGTGCCAGCAGTCCCGGGACTAGCGGGGGTTCCCGCAATGAGCAGTTCTTC.

The chain combines TRBV7-9 with TRBJ2-5; unclear D gene. This CDR3 has 12 amino acids. Germline CDR1 and CDR2: SEHNR and FQNEAQ (reference sequence). Trimming took off 5 bases at V and 9 bases at J, with 13 bases between the two ends. In nucleotides, the CDR3 is TGTGCCAGCAGCCGCGATGTTGAGGCCCAGTACTTC. Its protein is CASSRDVEAQYF.

Only a few counts were recorded for this clonotype. The chain carries TRBV25-1 and TRBJ2-5, with D possibly being TRBD1 (6 bases). Trimming shortened V by 7 bases and J by 5 bases, and 20 bases separated the two germline ends. The CDR3 loop spans 15 amino acids. The germline CDR1 and CDR2 sequences are MGHDK and SYGVNS. CDR3 coding DNA: TGTGCCAGCATAATGTACAGGGAAGACCGTGAGACCCAGTACTTC. Translated, it gives CASIMYREDRETQYF.

This clonotype has at least ten counts. The V and J genes are TRBV12-3 or TRBV12-4 and TRBJ2-7; D uncertain. The V and J ends lost 5 bases and 5 bases respectively, with 16 bases between them. This CDR3 is built from 14 residues. DNA of the CDR3: TGTGCCAGCAGTCTCGGCTCCGGTAACGACGAGCAGTACTTC. Residues: CASSLGSGNDEQYF.

Written as DNA, the CDR3 is TGCGCCAGCAGCTTGGGGGACGGAAGATATGGCTACACCTTC. Its protein is CASSLGDGRYGYTF. This chain links TRBV5-1 with TRBJ1-2; D is perhaps TRBD1 (5 bases). The CDR3 length is 14 residues. Trimming took 0 bases from V and 5 from J, leaving 11 bases between them. Germline V gene lookup returns CDR1 SGHRS and CDR2 YFSETQ.

The chain uses TRBV5-1 and TRBJ2-3; D remains unclear. V gave up 2 bases and J gave up 4 bases, with 5 bases separating them. CDR1 is SGHRS and CDR2 is YFSETQ in the germline V gene. This CDR3 has 12 residues. This CDR3 reads CASSFQADTQYF. The CDR3 DNA follows: TGCGCCAGCAGCTTTCAGGCAGATACGCAGTATTTT.

The V gene is TRBV4-2, the J gene TRBJ1-1; the match to TRBD1 covers 8 bases. This CDR3 has 14 residues. The germline V gene has CDR1 LGHNA and CDR2 YNFKEQ. The trim removed 0 bases at V and 5 bases at J, leaving 2 bases unmatched. This CDR3 is CASSQDTGGTEAFF. The CDR3 DNA reads TGTGCCAGCAGCCAAGACACAGGGGGAACTGAAGCTTTCTTT.

CDR3 bases: TGTGCCAGCAGGACCCCGGGACAGGGAGACGGGGAGCTGTTTTTT. Protein product: CASRTPGQGDGELFF. The V and J genes are TRBV12-3 or TRBV12-4 and TRBJ2-2, with 9 positions matching TRBD1. The CDR3 covers 15 residues. V was pared by 6 bases and J by 7 bases, with 9 bases of the junction left unmatched.

The chain joins TRBV6-2 or TRBV6-3 to TRBJ1-2; possible D gene TRBD1, 6 bases. Looked up from germline, CDR1 is MNHEY and CDR2 is SVGEGT. With 5 bases removed from V and 5 bases from J, the gap between germline ends came to 9 bases. The CDR3 sequence is 12 residues long. In DNA form, the CDR3 reads TGTGCCAGCAGTAACAGGGTGTATGGCTACACCTTC. Translating it yields CASSNRVYGYTF.

This clonotype was seen more than once but under ten times. The chain joins TRBV6-5 to TRBJ2-3; D unresolved. Germline V CDR1 and CDR2: MNHEY, SVGAGI. With 5 bases removed from V and 1 base from J, the gap between germline ends came to 7 bases. CDR3 size: 13 residues. The CDR3 here is CASSTAGTDTQYF. Here the CDR3 DNA reads TGTGCCAGCAGTACCGCTGGCACAGATACGCAGTATTTT.

This clonotype came up a few times. The V and J genes are TRBV10-3 and TRBJ1-2; perhaps TRBD1 as D (5 bases). Germline loops: CDR1 ENHRY, CDR2 SYGVKD. V lost 3 bases and J lost 7, with 15 bases in between. The CDR3 has 14 residues. CDR3 nucleotides: TGTGCCATCAGTGAAGTGGGACTTGAGGGTGGCTACACCTTC. Translation gives CAISEVGLEGGYTF.

CDR3 bases: TGTGCCATCAGTGAGATAAACGGATGGAACACTGAAGCTTTCTTT. Its translation: CAISEINGWNTEAFF. V is TRBV10-3 and J is TRBJ1-1; D uncertain. The CDR3 covers 15 residues. Germline V CDR1 and CDR2: ENHRY, SYGVKD. V was clipped by 2 bases and J by 1 base, with 11 bases between them.

The V call is TRBV5-1, the J call TRBJ1-2; 9 bases fit TRBD1. This CDR3 is 14 amino acids long. Germline V lookup: CDR1 SGHRS, CDR2 YFSETQ. Trimming removed 3 bases from V and 3 bases from J; junction bases left unmatched: 3. CDR3 bases: TGCGCCAGCAGCTGGGACAGGGCTGACTATGGCTACACCTTC. Amino acid sequence: CASSWDRADYGYTF.

The chain uses TRBV27 and TRBJ2-7; 8 bases map to TRBD1. V lost 4 bases, J lost 0 bases, and 5 bases stayed unmatched. The CDR3 is 15 amino acids. Germline V gene data show CDR1 as MNHEY and CDR2 as SMNVEV (reference sequence). For the CDR3, the DNA is TGTGCCAGCAGTTCGTCGACAGGGGTCTCCTACGAGCAGTACTTC. It translates to CASSSSTGVSYEQYF.